The 20 T cell receptor beta chains in this list originate from one sample, sequenced in a study of shared clonotypes between healthy human individuals. Sequencing was performed with immunoSEQ multiplex PCR; in TCRdb, only in-frame clones are kept and a portion is missing. There are roughly 2 million clones in the sample; approximately 94% occur only once, and approximately 0.13% lies in the top ten. The sequenced sample was naive CD4+ T cells sorted from blood. Subset defined: CD45RA+ positively selected. These receptors were taken from a man aged 18 to 29 in good health.

This rearrangement joins TRBV28 to TRBJ1-5; 7 nucleotides agree with TRBD1. Germline CDR1 and CDR2: MDHEN and SYDVKM. The ends lost 5 bases at V and 3 bases at J; junction bases unmatched: 7. The CDR3 covers 15 residues. CDR3 in DNA: TGTGCCAGCAGTCGGGCAGGGGGGCCCAATCAGCCCCAGCATTTT. The encoded protein is CASSRAGGPNQPQHF.

The chain links TRBV7-2 to TRBJ2-7; no clear D. V was cut by 1 base and J by 4 bases, with 11 bases left in between. Germline CDR1 is SGHTA and CDR2 is FQGNSA. This CDR3 has 14 amino acids. The CDR3 protein is CASSLVGSTYEQYF. CDR3 DNA: TGTGCCAGCAGCTTAGTCGGCAGTACTTACGAGCAGTACTTC.

The rearrangement links TRBV2 to TRBJ2-5; 9 positions agree with TRBD1. J was trimmed by 5 bases and V by 4 bases; bases with no gene match: 8. CDR3 length: 15 amino acids. Looked up from germline, CDR1 is SNHLY and CDR2 is FYNNEI. The CDR3 DNA is TGTGCCAGCAGTGTCGGGACAGGGCTTTACGAGACCCAGTACTTC. It codes for CASSVGTGLYETQYF.

The chain joins TRBV2 to TRBJ1-2; D is unclear. This CDR3 is built from 15 residues. CDR1 is SNHLY, CDR2 FYNNEI, per germline. V shed 4 bases and J shed 2 bases, with 14 bases lying between them. The chain's CDR3 is CASSVPGLANYGYTF. DNA for the CDR3: TGTGCCAGCAGTGTACCGGGGTTAGCGAACTATGGCTACACCTTC.

This clone was picked up one time. The CDR3 spells CASSQEGTGGSGYTF. CDR3 coding DNA: TGCGCCAGCAGCCAAGAAGGGACAGGGGGTAGTGGCTACACCTTC. This chain links TRBV4-1 with TRBJ1-2; 11 bases map to TRBD1. CDR3 length: 15 amino acids. Germline V CDR1 and CDR2: MGHRA, YSYEKL. The J segment lost 7 bases and the V segment lost 0 bases, leaving 4 bases of the junction unmatched.

This chain joins TRBV5-6 and TRBJ2-3; D is tentatively TRBD1 or TRBD2 (5 bases each). Germline lookup yields CDR1 SGHDT and CDR2 YYEEEE. V lost 4 bases, J lost 4 bases, and 10 bases lay in between. The CDR3 runs 13 residues. The CDR3 spells CASSGTKADTQYF. CDR3 coding DNA: TGTGCCAGCAGCGGGACCAAGGCAGATACGCAGTATTTT.

To note about this clone: Other DNA sequences in this sample translate to the same CDR3. The rearrangement uses TRBV6-5 and TRBJ2-7; D may be TRBD1 (6 bases). Germline CDR1 and CDR2: MNHEY and SVGAGI. The CDR3 spans 12 residues. Trimming stripped 5 bases from V and 4 bases from J, with 9 bases between. This chain's CDR3 is CASSLDRYEQYF. The CDR3 nucleotides read TGTGCCAGCAGTCTGGACAGATACGAGCAGTACTTC.

This chain links TRBV18 with TRBJ2-7; D is possibly TRBD2 (7 bases). CDR1 is KGHSH and CDR2 is LQKENI in the germline V gene. V dropped 0 bases and J dropped 5 bases, with 11 bases sitting between them. The CDR3 loop spans 14 amino acids. Here the CDR3 reads CASSPPRGQNEQYF. CDR3 bases: TGTGCCAGCTCACCACCGCGGGGGCAGAACGAGCAGTACTTC.

The chain couples TRBV5-1 to TRBJ2-7, with 12 bases that match TRBD2. This CDR3 spans 17 amino acids. V was clipped by 0 bases and J by 1 base; unmatched bases: 5. CDR1 is SGHRS and CDR2 is YFSETQ in the germline V gene. The CDR3 region has the DNA TGCGCCAGCAGCTTGGGGATTACTAGCGGGGGGTCCTACGAGCAGTACTTC. This encodes CASSLGITSGGSYEQYF. Full variable domain (outside the CDR3, taken from reference TRBV5-1 and TRBJ2-7): KAGVTQTPRYLIKTRGQQVTLSCSPISGHRSVSWYQQTPGQGLQFLFEYFSETQRNKGNFPGRFSGRQFSNSRSEMNVSTLELGDSALYLCASSLGITSGGSYEQYFGPGTRLTVT.

This chain links TRBV11-2 with TRBJ1-3; the D is unclear. With 0 bases removed from V and 0 bases from J, the gap between germline ends came to 12 bases. CDR3 length equals 17 residues. CDR1 and CDR2 from the germline V gene are SGHAT and FQNNGV. CDR3 sequence: CASSLEPDTLSGNTIYF. In nucleotides, the CDR3 is TGTGCCAGCAGCTTAGAACCCGACACGCTCTCTGGAAACACCATATATTTT.

V usage is TRBV6-6 and J usage is TRBJ2-7, with D unclear. Trimming pared 5 bases from V and 1 base from J, leaving 9 bases between. Germline CDR1 MNHNY, CDR2 SVGAGI (reference sequence). The CDR3 has 13 amino acids. The CDR3 nucleotides are TGTGCCAGCAGTCCTGGGGAATCCTACGAGCAGTACTTC. It specifies CASSPGESYEQYF.

In regard to this clone: Other DNA variants within this sample encode the same CDR3. The chain uses TRBV4-3 and TRBJ2-3; TRBD2 matches at 8 bases. Germline V gives CDR1 LGHNA, CDR2 YSLEER. Trimming cost V 0 bases and J 0 bases; bases outside gene matches: 5. The CDR3 is made up of 17 amino acids. The CDR3 DNA follows: TGCGCCAGCAGCCAAGACCTACTAGCGGCTAGCACAGATACGCAGTATTTT. Its protein product is CASSQDLLAASTDTQYF.

In this sample, this clone turned up once. The chain combines TRBV2 with TRBJ2-6; a possible D gene is TRBD1 (5 bases). Germline CDR1 and CDR2: SNHLY and FYNNEI. Trimming cost V 7 bases and J 0 bases, with 16 bases left between them. There are 17 residues in the CDR3. The CDR3 bases are TGTGCCAGCACTTACAGGCTTCTCGACTCTGGGGCCAACGTCCTGACTTTC. This sequence encodes CASTYRLLDSGANVLTF.

The rearrangement links TRBV10-1 to TRBJ2-3; D not resolved. Germline CDR1 and CDR2: WNHNN and SYGVQD (reference sequence). Trimming took 5 bases from V and 2 from J, leaving 11 bases between them. This CDR3 region has 14 residues. CDR3 in DNA: TGCGCCAGCAGTCCAGCTAAACTCACAGATACGCAGTATTTT. It translates to CASSPAKLTDTQYF.

This clone was observed a single time. The chain recombines TRBV7-3 with TRBJ2-1; 12 bases agree with TRBD2. Per the germline V gene, CDR1 is SGHTA and CDR2 is FQGTGA. Germline trimming cut 2 bases from V and 6 bases from J; bases unmatched to any gene: 5. CDR3 length: 16 amino acids. CDR3 residues: CASSLALAGGLNEQFF. In DNA form, the CDR3 reads TGTGCCAGCAGCTTAGCCCTAGCGGGGGGGCTCAATGAGCAGTTCTTC.

This clone was detected once. The chain carries TRBV28 and TRBJ1-5; TRBD1 is a possible D gene (6 bases). With 4 bases removed from V and 0 bases from J, the gap between germline ends came to 13 bases. CDR1 MDHEN and CDR2 SYDVKM come from the germline V gene. The CDR3 is 16 residues long. In DNA form, the CDR3 reads TGTGCCAGCAGTTCCCAGGGGCTTCCTAGCAATCAGCCCCAGCATTTT. It specifies CASSSQGLPSNQPQHF.

This chain joins TRBV11-3 and TRBJ2-7; possibly TRBD1 or TRBD2 for D (6 bases each). V dropped 1 base and J dropped 7 bases, with 11 bases sitting between them. Germline V lookup: CDR1 SGHNT, CDR2 YENEEA. The CDR3 runs 13 residues. CDR3 sequence reads: CASSLGGAREQYF. The CDR3 DNA follows: TGTGCCAGCAGCTTAGGGGGGGCGAGGGAGCAGTACTTC.

The J gene is TRBJ2-7, the V gene TRBV15; 10 bases fit TRBD2. The CDR3 covers 16 residues. Germline lookup yields CDR1 LNHNV and CDR2 YYDKDF (reference sequence). The V gene end was trimmed by 5 bases and the J gene end by 7 bases; junction bases not matched to a gene: 14. The CDR3, as DNA: TGTGCCACCAGCCCCCCTAGGGCTAGCGGGAGTCGGGAGCAGTACTTC. Translation: CATSPPRASGSREQYF.

The chain recombines TRBV2 with TRBJ1-2; the D gene is possibly TRBD1 (6 bases). The CDR3 is 15 residues long. V was pared by 2 bases and J by 8 bases, with 18 bases between. Germline CDR1 reads SNHLY; CDR2 reads FYNNEI. The CDR3 nucleotides are TGTGCCAGCAGTGAACAAACAGGGACGATGGGGGGCTACACCTTC. Its translation: CASSEQTGTMGGYTF.

This clone appeared once. The chain links TRBV10-3 to TRBJ1-2; TRBD1 matches 7 bases. Germline V gives CDR1 ENHRY, CDR2 SYGVKD. The CDR3 spans 13 residues. V shed 3 bases, J shed 6 bases, and the junction held 4 bases outside the gene matches. DNA for the CDR3: TGTGCCATCAGTGACCTGACAGGGAATGGCTACACCTTC. Encoded protein: CAISDLTGNGYTF.